This T cell receptor (beta chain) was recorded in a study of T cells in Graves' hyperthyroidism and ophthalmopathy. This clonotype was picked up a small number of times. Amplified TCR beta CDR3 regions came from RNA transcripts. First-round RT-PCR of the TCR CDR3 relied on the HTBI primer set. TCRdb called the multiplex PCR reads again in MiXCR, with one record for every CDR3 protein. The data hold fewer than 450,000 distinct CDR3 sequences, with approximately 18% observed a single time. With 9 bases clipped from V and 4 bases from J, the junction kept 10 bases outside the gene matches. The CDR3 runs to 16 residues. The germline V gene encodes CDR1 SGHTA and CDR2 FQGNSA.

Sequences were obtained from blood. The chain carries TRBV7-2 and TRBJ2-1, with TRBD2 matching over 12 bases. This sequence originates from a man younger than 35 with Graves' ophthalmopathy. The CDR3 sequence is CASSMTSGGEYNEQFF. CDR3 DNA: TGTGCCAGTAGTATGACTAGCGGGGGAGAGTACAATGAGCAGTTCTTC.